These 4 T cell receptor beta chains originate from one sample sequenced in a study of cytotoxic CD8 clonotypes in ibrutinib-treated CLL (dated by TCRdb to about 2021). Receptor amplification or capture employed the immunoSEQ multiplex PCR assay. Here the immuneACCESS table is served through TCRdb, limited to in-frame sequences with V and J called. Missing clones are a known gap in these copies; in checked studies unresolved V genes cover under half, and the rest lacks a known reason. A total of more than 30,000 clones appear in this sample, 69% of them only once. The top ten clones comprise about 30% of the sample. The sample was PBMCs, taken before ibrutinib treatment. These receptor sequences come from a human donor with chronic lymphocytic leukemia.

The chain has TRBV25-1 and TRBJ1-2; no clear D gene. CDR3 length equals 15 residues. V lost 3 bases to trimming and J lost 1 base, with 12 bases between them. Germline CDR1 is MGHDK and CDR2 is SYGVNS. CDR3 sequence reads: CASSERNSNNYGYTF. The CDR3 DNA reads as TGTGCCAGCAGTGAGCGTAACAGTAATAACTATGGCTACACCTTC.

The CDR3 region is CASSYSGGWAKNIQYF. The CDR3 nucleotides read TGTGCCAGCAGTTACTCAGGGGGTTGGGCCAAAAACATTCAGTACTTC. J is TRBJ2-4 and V is TRBV6-5; D possibly corresponds to TRBD1 (6 bases). The V end lost 0 bases, the J end lost 1 base, and 10 bases lay between the germline ends. In germline, CDR1 is MNHEY, CDR2 SVGAGI. CDR3 length: 16 amino acids.

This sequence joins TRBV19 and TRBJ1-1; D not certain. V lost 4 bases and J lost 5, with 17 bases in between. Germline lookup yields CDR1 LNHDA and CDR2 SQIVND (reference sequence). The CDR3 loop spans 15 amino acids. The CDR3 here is CASSRSRVPETEAFF. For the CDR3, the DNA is TGTGCCAGTAGTAGATCCCGGGTACCGGAGACTGAAGCTTTCTTT.

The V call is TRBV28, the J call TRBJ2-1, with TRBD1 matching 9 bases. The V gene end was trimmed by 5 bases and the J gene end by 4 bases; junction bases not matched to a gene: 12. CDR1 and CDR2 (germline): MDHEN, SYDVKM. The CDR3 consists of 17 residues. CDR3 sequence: CASSPTLRDREYNEQFF. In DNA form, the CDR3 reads TGTGCCAGCAGTCCCACCCTCCGGGACAGGGAGTACAATGAGCAGTTCTTC.